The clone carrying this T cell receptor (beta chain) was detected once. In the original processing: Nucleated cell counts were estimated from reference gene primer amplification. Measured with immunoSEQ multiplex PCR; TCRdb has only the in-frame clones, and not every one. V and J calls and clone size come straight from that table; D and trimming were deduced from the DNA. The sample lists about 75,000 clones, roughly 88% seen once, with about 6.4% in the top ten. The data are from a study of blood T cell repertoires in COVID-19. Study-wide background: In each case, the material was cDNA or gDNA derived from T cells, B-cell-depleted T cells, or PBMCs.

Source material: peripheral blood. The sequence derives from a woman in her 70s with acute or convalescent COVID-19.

The CDR3 bases are TGCGCCAGCAGCCATGCCGGGACAGGGTCCACTGAAGCTTTCTTT. As protein: CASSHAGTGSTEAFF. The chain combines TRBV4-1 with TRBJ1-1; 9 positions match TRBD1. The V gene's germline CDR1 is MGHRA and CDR2 YSYEKL. The trim removed 3 bases at V and 4 bases at J, leaving 6 bases unmatched. This CDR3 has 15 residues.